These 14 T cell receptor beta chains were sequenced from one sample in a study of OX40 agonist ivuxolimab in advanced cancers. The protocol was immunoSEQ multiplex PCR, while the TCRdb copy is restricted to in-frame clones and leaves out a portion. Of about 76,000 clones in the sample, approximately 92% were seen once. The source material was CD4+ or CD8+ T cells sorted from blood, sampled in a trial of the OX40 agonist ivuxolimab. The receptors shown here come from an adult with an advanced solid tumor such as melanoma, head and neck, liver or kidney cancer.

The CDR3 DNA reads TGTGCCATCAGTGAGATGGCCAGGGGCCAAGAGACCCAGTACTTC. This sequence encodes CAISEMARGQETQYF. The chain combines TRBV10-3 with TRBJ2-5, with D perhaps matching TRBD1 (6 bases). CDR3 length: 15 amino acids. Trimming took 2 bases from V and 1 from J, leaving 11 bases between them. CDR1 and CDR2 (germline): ENHRY, SYGVKD.

The rearrangement links TRBV7-3 to TRBJ1-6; 9 positions match TRBD1. Germline values: CDR1 SGHTA, CDR2 FQGTGA. The CDR3 totals 16 residues. J lost 10 bases, V lost 1 base, and 8 bases had no gene match. The CDR3 loop is CASSLKGTGSASPLHF. The CDR3 nucleotides are TGTGCCAGCAGCTTAAAGGGGACAGGGAGCGCCTCACCCCTCCACTTT.

This chain joins TRBV7-3 and TRBJ1-1; 9 nucleotides match TRBD1. The V gene end was trimmed by 6 bases and the J gene end by 11 bases; junction bases not matched to a gene: 13. The CDR3 extends over 14 amino acids. Germline V gene lookup returns CDR1 SGHTA and CDR2 FQGTGA. In nucleotides, the CDR3 is TGTGCCAGCAGTCCAGGACTTGGGGACAGGGCGGCTTTCTTT. As protein: CASSPGLGDRAAFF.

V usage is TRBV21-1 and J usage is TRBJ2-7; no check of the table's D call, TRBD1, against the DNA was made. TRBV21-1 is a recognized pseudogene. The CDR3 consists of 18 residues. CDR3 residues: CASSKPTGGDTSSYEQYV. Here the CDR3 DNA reads TGTGCCAGCAGCAAACCGACAGGGGGAGACACGAGCTCCTACGAGCAGTACGTC.

This chain joins TRBV7-8 and TRBJ2-7; possible D gene TRBD2, 6 bases. The CDR3 length is 13 residues. V was cut by 5 bases and J by 7 bases, with 15 bases left in between. The germline V gene encodes CDR1 SGHVS and CDR2 FQNEAQ. The CDR3 protein is CASSMTEEGEQYV. Here the CDR3 DNA reads TGTGCCAGCAGCATGACTGAGGAGGGGGAGCAGTACGTC.

V is TRBV5-4 and J is TRBJ2-2, with TRBD1 matching 9 bases. J gave up 4 bases and V 3 bases, and 7 bases lay outside the gene matches. CDR3 length: 16 residues. Germline CDR1 and CDR2: SGHNT and YYREEE (reference sequence). DNA of the CDR3: TGTGCCAGCAGCTCGCGGACAGGGGCCATCACCGGGGAGCTGTTTTTT. Translating it yields CASSSRTGAITGELFF.

The chain couples TRBV6-1 to TRBJ2-3, with TRBD2 as a possible D gene (5 bases). The V end was cut by 3 bases, the J end by 0 bases, with 10 bases between. Per the germline V gene, CDR1 is MNHNS and CDR2 is SASEGT. This CDR3 has 15 residues. The CDR3 reads CASSEWRTSTDTQYF. DNA of the CDR3: TGTGCCAGCAGTGAGTGGCGGACTAGCACAGATACGCAGTATTTT.

This chain uses TRBV7-3 with TRBJ2-5; a possible D gene is TRBD2 (6 bases). This CDR3 is built from 15 residues. Trimming removed 5 bases at V and 1 base at J, with 14 bases between. CDR1 and CDR2 from the germline V gene are SGHTA and FQGTGA. In DNA form, the CDR3 reads TGTGCCAGCAGCCGCCAGGCGGGACCCCAAGAGACCCAGTACTTC. Its protein product is CASSRQAGPQETQYF.

This sequence joins TRBV5-1 and TRBJ2-5; D might be TRBD1 or TRBD2, each matching 5 bases. The CDR3 has 14 amino acids. Trimming removed 3 bases from V and 2 bases from J, with 11 bases in between. Germline loops: CDR1 SGHRS, CDR2 YFSETQ. The CDR3 DNA sequence: TGCGCCAGCAGCTCCGGGACGGCGCAAGAGACCCAGTACTTC. This sequence encodes CASSSGTAQETQYF.

The rearrangement joins TRBV9 to TRBJ2-1; 9 bases line up with TRBD2. Germline assignment: CDR1 SGDLS and CDR2 YYNGEE. CDR3 length: 15 amino acids. V dropped 1 base and J dropped 3; count of bases not matched to a gene: 2. The CDR3 region is CASSVLAGSYNEQFF. The DNA for the CDR3 is TGTGCCAGCAGCGTACTAGCGGGAAGCTACAATGAGCAGTTCTTC.

The chain has TRBV9 and TRBJ2-7, with D perhaps matching TRBD1 (6 bases). The CDR3 has 14 residues. Germline loops: CDR1 SGDLS, CDR2 YYNGEE. V was trimmed by 2 bases and J by 0 bases, leaving 9 bases between them. CDR3 region: CASSVDSSSYEQYF. The CDR3 DNA reads as TGTGCCAGCAGCGTGGACAGTTCCTCCTACGAGCAGTACTTC.

V gene TRBV5-1 combines with J gene TRBJ2-5; 8 bases map to TRBD2. The CDR3 covers 15 residues. V lost 0 bases to trimming and J lost 2 bases; unmatched junction nucleotides: 3. Germline CDR1 and CDR2: SGHRS and YFSETQ. The CDR3 here is CASSLGTSPQETQYF. The DNA of the CDR3 is TGCGCCAGCAGCTTGGGGACTAGCCCGCAAGAGACCCAGTACTTC.

This clone was detected once. This chain joins TRBV7-3 and TRBJ2-3; D gene uncertain. Trimming left V 4 bases short and J 4 bases short, with 9 bases between. The CDR3 sequence is 13 residues long. Germline CDR1 reads SGHTA; CDR2 reads FQGTGA. The CDR3 DNA is TGTGCCAGCAGCTATCTGGGCCCAGATACGCAGTATTTT. It is translated as CASSYLGPDTQYF.

V and J are TRBV30 and TRBJ1-4; D uncertain. This CDR3 is 13 amino acids long. Germline CDR1 GTSNPN, CDR2 SVGIG (reference sequence). The V and J ends lost 2 bases and 1 base respectively, with 5 bases between them. CDR3 bases: TGTGCCTGGAGTCGGGGAACTAATGAAAAACTGTTTTTT. Its protein is CAWSRGTNEKLFF.